These 8 T cell receptor beta chains were all obtained from the same sample, sequenced in a study of blood T cell repertoires in COVID-19. The data were produced by immunoSEQ multiplex PCR, yet TCRdb's version contains in-frame clones alone and is incomplete. The sample lists roughly 140,000 clones, more than 65% seen once, with 10% in the top ten. The sample taken for sequencing was peripheral blood. These receptor sequences come from a man aged 60-69 years with active or convalescent COVID-19.

This chain links TRBV19 with TRBJ1-2, with TRBD1 matching 8 bases. Germline V lookup: CDR1 LNHDA, CDR2 SQIVND (reference sequence). V lost 3 bases and J lost 8; bases outside the gene matches: 14. This CDR3 region has 16 residues. CDR3 in DNA: TGTGCCAGTAGTATGAGGACAGGGAAGGATGTTGGGGGCTACACCTTC. It yields the protein CASSMRTGKDVGGYTF.

V and J are TRBV21-1 and TRBJ2-3; the D call of TRBD2 is as the table states it, not checked on the DNA. TRBV21-1 has pseudogene status. This CDR3 is 16 amino acids long. The CDR3 bases are TGTGCCAGCAGCAAGGGACTAGCGGGAGGAAAGGGCACGCAGTATTTT. Amino acid sequence: CASSKGLAGGKGTQYF.

This chain connects TRBV5-1 to TRBJ2-7; tentatively, D is TRBD1 (6 bases). Germline values: CDR1 SGHRS, CDR2 YFSETQ. Trimming pared 1 base from V and 5 bases from J, leaving 7 bases between. The CDR3 has 12 amino acids. CDR3 coding DNA: TGCGCCAGCAGCTTGAACAGGGACGAGCAGTACTTC. This encodes CASSLNRDEQYF.

The chain links TRBV7-9 to TRBJ1-4, with TRBD1 identical over 8 bases. Looked up from germline, CDR1 is SEHNR and CDR2 is FQNEAQ (reference sequence). There are 14 residues in the CDR3. The V and J ends lost 5 bases and 7 bases, in that order; junction bases with no gene match: 6. The CDR3 DNA sequence: TGTGCCAGCAGCCAATACAGGGGGAGTGAAAAACTGTTTTTT. This translates into CASSQYRGSEKLFF.

The gene calls are TRBV30 and TRBJ2-2, with TRBD2 matching over 8 bases. The CDR3 contains 16 residues. With V trimmed by 3 bases and J by 2 bases, 8 bases remained unmatched. Germline V gives CDR1 GTSNPN, CDR2 SVGIG (reference sequence). The CDR3 bases are TGTGCCTGGAGGGGCCCACTAGCGGTTAACACCGGGGAGCTGTTTTTT. Its protein is CAWRGPLAVNTGELFF.

This clone was counted once. The chain uses TRBV15 and TRBJ2-1; TRBD2 matches at 10 bases. Germline V CDR1 and CDR2: LNHNV, YYDKDF (reference sequence). This CDR3 comprises 18 residues. J gave up 4 bases and V 0 bases, and 9 bases lay outside the gene matches. The CDR3 reads CATSRDWSSGGDYNEQFF. The DNA for the CDR3 is TGTGCCACCAGCAGAGATTGGAGCAGCGGGGGGGATTACAATGAGCAGTTCTTC.

This chain links TRBV7-8 with TRBJ1-3; 8 nucleotides line up with TRBD1. Germline V gives CDR1 SGHVS, CDR2 FQNEAQ. V was pared by 5 bases and J by 6 bases, with 6 bases of the junction left unmatched. The CDR3 sequence is 14 residues long. The CDR3 DNA reads as TGTGCCAGCAGCCTGACAGGGGCTGTAAACACCATATATTTT. As protein: CASSLTGAVNTIYF.

This chain links TRBV20-1 with TRBJ2-1, with TRBD2 identical over 9 bases. This CDR3 has 13 amino acids. J lost 6 bases, V lost 6 bases, and 6 bases had no gene match. Germline V lookup: CDR1 DFQATT, CDR2 SNEGSKA (reference sequence). This CDR3 is CSASSGRGNEQFF. The CDR3 region has the DNA TGCAGTGCCAGTAGCGGGAGAGGCAATGAGCAGTTCTTC.